The 10 T cell receptor beta chains given below trace back to one sample, sequenced in a study of T cell repertoires in aging, cancer and after chemotherapy. Rearranged V-D-J TRB sequences were amplified with a mixed TRB-A/B primer pool. TCRdb re-derived calls from the multiplex PCR reads in MiXCR, one entry per CDR3 protein. The table lists approximately 13,000 distinct CDR3 sequences, over 20% of them singletons, with roughly 5.6% in the top ten. Peripheral blood genomic DNA, not sorted cells or RNA, was the template. The sequenced material came from blood. These receptors were collected from a human donor in good health.

This clonotype was detected a few times. The J gene is TRBJ1-5, the V gene TRBV19; weak D call: TRBD1 (5 bases). CDR1 is LNHDA, CDR2 SQIVND, per germline (reference sequence). Trimming stripped 1 base from V and 5 bases from J, with 21 bases between. This CDR3 comprises 18 residues. DNA of the CDR3: TGTGCCAGTAGTATAGGTCCCTCCTCGGGGCGCATAGATCAGCCCCAGCATTTT. It encodes CASSIGPSSGRIDQPQHF.

A few counts support this clonotype. The J gene is TRBJ1-1, the V gene TRBV15; TRBD1 agrees at 10 bases. In germline, CDR1 is LNHNV, CDR2 YYDKDF (reference sequence). Germline trimming cut 2 bases from V and 6 bases from J; bases unmatched to any gene: 3. CDR3 length equals 14 residues. The CDR3 nucleotides are TGTGCCACCAGCAGATTCGGGACAGGGGCTGAAGCTTTCTTT. It translates to CATSRFGTGAEAFF.

This clonotype was detected only a few times. This rearrangement joins TRBV6-4 to TRBJ2-3, with TRBD2 matching 7 bases. V lost 6 bases, J lost 1 base, and 7 bases stayed unmatched. The germline V gene has CDR1 MRHNA and CDR2 SNTAGT. This CDR3 comprises 15 residues. In DNA, the CDR3 is TGTGCCAGCAGAAGAATTGCGGGGGGCACAGATACGCAGTATTTT. Amino acid sequence: CASRRIAGGTDTQYF.

A few counts support this clonotype. The J gene is TRBJ1-2, the V gene TRBV19; 9 bases agree with TRBD1. Trimming at V came to 7 bases and at J to 7 bases, leaving 7 bases not matched to a gene. The CDR3 is made up of 13 amino acids. Germline CDR1 reads LNHDA; CDR2 reads SQIVND (reference sequence). CDR3 loop: CASNRDRVFGYTF. CDR3 nucleotide sequence: TGTGCCAGTAACCGGGACAGGGTATTTGGCTACACCTTC.

Ten or more counts support this clonotype. CDR3 nucleotide sequence: TGTGCCAGCAGCTTTAGTCGACAGGGATCCTTCTATGGCTACACCTTC. Its protein product is CASSFSRQGSFYGYTF. The chain combines TRBV5-6 with TRBJ1-2; TRBD1 matches at 7 bases. Trimming at V came to 2 bases and at J to 4 bases, leaving 11 bases not matched to a gene. The CDR3 length is 16 residues. The germline V gene encodes CDR1 SGHDT and CDR2 YYEEEE.

This clonotype counts as medium-sized (0.01 to 0.1%). The rearrangement uses TRBV5-6 and TRBJ1-6; tentative D call: TRBD1 (6 bases). Germline CDR1 SGHDT, CDR2 YYEEEE. The CDR3 runs 16 residues. Trimming left V 4 bases short and J 5 bases short, with 16 bases between. Written as DNA, the CDR3 is TGTGCCAGCAGCCCCACCGGGACATACAATAATTCACCCCTCCACTTT. It codes for CASSPTGTYNNSPLHF. The full variable domain, rest sourced from reference TRBV5-6 and TRBJ1-6, is DAGVTQSPTHLIKTRGQQVTLRCSPKSGHDTVSWYQQALGQGPQFIFQYYEEEERQRGNFPDRFSGHQFPNYSSELNVNALLLGDSALYLCASSPTGTYNNSPLHFGNGTRLTVT.

The rearrangement joins TRBV4-3 to TRBJ1-1; no firm D call. Germline V gene sequence: CDR1 LGHNA, CDR2 YSLEER. Trimming cost V 4 bases and J 0 bases, with 9 bases left between them. This CDR3 comprises 14 residues. CDR3: CASSRLTLNTEAFF. CDR3 coding DNA: TGCGCCAGCAGCCGCCTGACTTTGAACACTGAAGCTTTCTTT.

This clonotype is labeled as medium-sized. This chain joins TRBV19 and TRBJ1-6; D gene unclear. The ends were cut back, 6 bases at V and 8 bases at J, with 11 bases in the middle. The CDR3 totals 13 residues. Germline V gene lookup returns CDR1 LNHDA and CDR2 SQIVND (reference sequence). The CDR3 sequence: CASSDSPDSPLHF. The CDR3 DNA reads TGTGCCAGTAGCGACTCACCCGATTCACCCCTCCACTTT.

This clonotype was counted a single time. V usage is TRBV7-2 and J usage is TRBJ1-5; no reliable D call. CDR1 is SGHTA and CDR2 is FQGNSA in the germline V gene. V lost 5 bases to trimming and J lost 0 bases, with 8 bases between them. The CDR3 has 14 residues. CDR3: CASSQFPSNQPQHF. CDR3 coding DNA: TGTGCCAGCAGCCAGTTTCCTAGCAATCAGCCCCAGCATTTT.

J is TRBJ2-1 and V is TRBV11-2; tentative D call: TRBD1 (5 bases). Per germline, CDR1 SGHAT and CDR2 FQNNGV. Trimming shortened V by 5 bases and J by 5 bases, and 19 bases separated the two germline ends. This CDR3 is built from 16 residues. The CDR3: CASSPRTQTLDNEQFF. The CDR3 DNA follows: TGTGCCAGCAGCCCCCGGACACAGACGCTGGACAATGAGCAGTTCTTC.